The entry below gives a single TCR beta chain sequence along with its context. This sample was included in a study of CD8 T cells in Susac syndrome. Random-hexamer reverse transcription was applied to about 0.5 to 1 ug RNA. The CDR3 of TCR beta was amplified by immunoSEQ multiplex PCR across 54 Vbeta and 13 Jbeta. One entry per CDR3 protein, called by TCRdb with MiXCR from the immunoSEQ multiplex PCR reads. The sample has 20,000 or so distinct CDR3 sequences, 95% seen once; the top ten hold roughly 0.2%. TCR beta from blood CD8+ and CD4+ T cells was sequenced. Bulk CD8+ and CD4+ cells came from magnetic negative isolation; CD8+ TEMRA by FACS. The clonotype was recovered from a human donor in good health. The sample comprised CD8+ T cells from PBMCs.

CDR3 DNA: TGCGCCAGCAGCCATGACGGGGTTGAGCAGTTCTTC. Amino acid sequence: CASSHDGVEQFF. The chain carries TRBV4-3 and TRBJ2-1, with D maybe TRBD2 (5 bases). V was trimmed by 3 bases and J by 9 bases, leaving 9 bases between them. The germline CDR1 and CDR2 sequences are LGHNA and YSLEER. The CDR3 covers 12 residues.